Sequencing of this T cell receptor beta chain was carried out in a study of shared T cell receptors in the human thymus (dated by TCRdb to the early 2020s). Study-wide context: The study investigated the way shared, self-reactive T-cell receptor alpha chains are produced in the human thymus.

From a lookup of the germline V gene, CDR1 and CDR2 are MDHEN and SYDVKM. From the cysteine through the phenylalanine, the CDR3 covers 18 amino acids. This entry keeps only the CDR3 DNA: 54 bases, framed from base 1. Between the V and J ends, shortened by 6 bases and 1 base respectively, the junction contains 24 bases. Libraries were made using the immunoSEQ multiplex PCR assay. As stored in TCRdb, this immuneACCESS dataset retains in-frame rearrangements with V and J assigned. A fraction of the clones does not appear; measured against another copy, unresolved V genes explain less than half of the discrepancy, and the remainder lacks a known reason. This sample comprises about 380,000 clones, around 95% of them detected only once. The ten largest clones capture approximately 0.02% of the sample. Remarks on this clone: Its target antigen remains unknown. No much larger clone exists at a distance of one base, and base qualities are not known.

Sequencing input: thymocytes. Recombination connected TRBV28 to TRBJ1-1, with no reliable assignment of the D segment. The receptor was isolated from a human donor. CDR3 reads: CASSPAKAGETKNTEAFF. At the DNA level, the sequence is TGTGCCAGCAGCCCTGCCAAGGCAGGAGAAACAAAGAACACTGAAGCTTTCTTT. With the rest looked up from the reference TRBV28 and TRBJ1-1 genes rather than sequenced, the full variable domain is DVKVTQSSRYLVKRTGEKVFLECVQDMDHENMFWYRQDPGLGLRLIYFSYDVKMKEKGDIPEGYSVSREKKERFSLILESASTNQTSMYLCASSPAKAGETKNTEAFFGQGTRLTVV.